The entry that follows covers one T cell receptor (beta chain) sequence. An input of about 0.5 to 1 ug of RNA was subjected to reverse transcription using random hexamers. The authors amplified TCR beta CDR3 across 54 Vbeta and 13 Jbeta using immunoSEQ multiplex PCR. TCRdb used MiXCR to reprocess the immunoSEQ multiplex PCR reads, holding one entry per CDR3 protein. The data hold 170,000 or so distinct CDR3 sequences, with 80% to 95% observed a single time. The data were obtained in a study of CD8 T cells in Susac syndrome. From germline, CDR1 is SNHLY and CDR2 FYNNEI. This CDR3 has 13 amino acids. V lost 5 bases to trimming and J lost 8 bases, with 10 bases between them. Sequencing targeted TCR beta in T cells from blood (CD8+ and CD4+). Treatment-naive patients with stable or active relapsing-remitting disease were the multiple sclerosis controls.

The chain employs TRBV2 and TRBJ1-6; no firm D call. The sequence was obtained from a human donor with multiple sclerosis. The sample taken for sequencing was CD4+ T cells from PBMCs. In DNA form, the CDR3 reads TGTGCCAGCAGTTCCGACCTGGATTCACCCCTCCACTTT. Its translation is CASSSDLDSPLHF.